The source of this TCR beta chain is a study of breast tumors, draining lymph nodes, adjacent tissues. Study-wide findings and caveats: Most tumor T cells seemingly derive from lymph node, then expand in tumor. Compared with basal-like, luminal-like tumors shared significantly more repertoire with nontumor tissue. Compared with lymph nodes, tumors were less diverse; compared with nontumor tissue, more.

TCRdb reanalysed the multiplex PCR reads using MiXCR and keeps one entry per CDR3 protein. Among about 22,000 distinct CDR3 sequences, about 38% were seen once, and the ten largest hold around 22%. This clonotype was picked up many times. Its antigen is undetermined. The TCR sequence derives from a female donor with breast cancer. Some clones in this sample may be carry-over from other donors' samples. Sequencing used breast tumor tissue.

For the CDR3, the DNA is TGTGCCACCAGTGACCAGGGACGGAGCTCCTACAATGAGCAGTTCTTC. This gives the protein CATSDQGRSSYNEQFF. The chain links TRBV24-1 to TRBJ2-1; D may match TRBD1 or TRBD2 (5 bases each). V lost 4 bases to trimming and J lost 0 bases, with 12 bases between them. There are 16 residues in the CDR3. Looked up from germline, CDR1 is KGHDR and CDR2 is SFDVKD.